Only a few counts were recorded for the clone carrying this T cell receptor (beta chain). Its target is not known. This sample stems from a study of cytomegalovirus exposure and HLA in healthy donors. With 0 bases removed from V and 8 bases from J, the gap between germline ends came to 13 bases. CDR1 and CDR2 (germline): ENHRY, SYGVKD. The CDR3 runs 14 residues. Only in-frame clones appear in the TCRdb table, and some are missing; sequencing was by immunoSEQ multiplex PCR. The sample has 130,000 to 150,000 clones, about nine tenths seen once. Study-wide results and caveats: High sensitivity and specificity were reportedly achieved when the classifier diagnosed cytomegalovirus status. Overall, around 160 TCR beta chains were annotated as cytomegalovirus-associated.

The TCR sequence derives from a woman aged 25 to 45 in good health and CMV-seropositive. The gene calls are TRBV10-3 and TRBJ1-1; D is uncertain. The source material was PBMCs. Here the CDR3 DNA reads TGTGCCATCAGTGAGTCGACCGCGGCGGCCGAAGCTTTCTTT. It yields the protein CAISESTAAAEAFF.